Below, 7 T cell receptor beta chains from the same sample are listed, as sequenced in a study of graft-versus-host responses after intestinal transplantation. Repertoires were generated with immunoSEQ multiplex PCR, while TCRdb's copy carries only in-frame clones and drops some. The sample carries approximately 37,000 clones, just under 90% recorded once. The specimen was PBMCs, collected 267 days after transplant. These receptors were obtained from a human patient who received an intestinal transplant, so some T cells may come from the graft donor.

The chain joins TRBV18 to TRBJ2-3, with no clear D. The CDR3 contains 14 residues. Germline-derived CDR1 and CDR2 are KGHSH and LQKENI. V was pared by 2 bases and J by 8 bases, with 14 bases between. CDR3: CASSPGQVSGTQYF. As DNA, the CDR3 is TGTGCCAGCTCACCAGGGCAGGTCTCCGGTACGCAGTATTTT.

The V and J genes are TRBV7-9 and TRBJ1-2, with 7 bases lining up with TRBD1. The germline CDR1 and CDR2 sequences are SEHNR and FQNEAQ (reference sequence). J was trimmed by 2 bases and V by 4 bases; bases with no gene match: 16. CDR3 size: 18 residues. Here the CDR3 reads CASSSSLLQGGRNYGYTF. In DNA form, the CDR3 reads TGTGCCAGCAGCTCATCACTTCTCCAAGGGGGCCGAAACTATGGCTACACCTTC.

The chain has TRBV2 and TRBJ1-6, with D hard to call. In germline, CDR1 is SNHLY, CDR2 FYNNEI. This CDR3 spans 12 amino acids. V lost 6 bases, J lost 18 bases, and 18 bases lay in between. CDR3 nucleotides: TGTGCCAGCAGGACGCTAACATCGGCCCCCCACTTT. Encoded protein: CASRTLTSAPHF.

This clone was seen just once. V and J are TRBV6-5 and TRBJ2-7, with D maybe TRBD1 (5 bases). The CDR3 sequence is 13 residues long. Looked up from germline, CDR1 is MNHEY and CDR2 is SVGAGI. The V end was cut by 4 bases, the J end by 4 bases, with 11 bases between. The CDR3 bases are TGTGCCAGCAGTTTGGGGCCGTTGTACGAGCAGTACTTC. This translates into CASSLGPLYEQYF.

This chain uses TRBV5-8 with TRBJ2-7; TRBD1 aligns across 7 bases. Unmatched junction bases numbered 22, after V lost 7 bases and J lost 12 bases. Germline CDR1 SGHTS, CDR2 YDEGEE. The CDR3 contains 15 residues. DNA for the CDR3: TGTGCCAGCTGCCCCGGGTCGGGACAGTCAACTGAGGCGTACTTC. Translation gives CASCPGSGQSTEAYF. The full variable domain, in which reference TRBV5-8 and TRBJ2-7 provide the parts outside the CDR3, is EAGVTQSPTHLIKTRGQQATLRCSPISGHTSVYWYQQALGLGLQFLLWYDEGEERNRGNFPPRFSGRQFPNYSSELNVNALELEDSALYLCASCPGSGQSTEAYFGPGTRLTVT.

This clone has a single count. V and J are TRBV30 and TRBJ1-3, with D hard to call. Deletions cut 0 bases from V and 3 bases from J, with 3 bases between. The CDR3 is 12 residues long. Germline V gives CDR1 GTSNPN, CDR2 SVGIG (reference sequence). CDR3 region: CAWSVYGNTIYF. The CDR3 DNA sequence: TGTGCCTGGAGTGTATATGGAAACACCATATATTTT.

This chain joins TRBV2 and TRBJ1-5; 7 bases agree with TRBD1. The J segment lost 7 bases and the V segment lost 3 bases, leaving 9 bases of the junction unmatched. The CDR3 runs 15 residues. The germline V gene has CDR1 SNHLY and CDR2 FYNNEI. The chain's CDR3 is CASSDVGRGGQPQHF. CDR3 nucleotides: TGTGCCAGCAGTGACGTCGGCAGGGGGGGGCAGCCCCAGCATTTT. Looking up the rest from reference TRBV2 and TRBJ1-5 gives the full variable domain: EPEVTQTPSHQVTQMGQEVILRCVPISNHLYFYWYRQILGQKVEFLVSFYNNEISEKSEIFDDQFSVERPDGSNFTLKIRSTKLEDSAMYFCASSDVGRGGQPQHFGDGTRLSIL.